This section outlines one TCR beta chain sequence together with its context. What this receptor recognizes is not known. No quality values exist for individual bases; no much larger clone is one base distant. The entry originates in a study of shared clonotypes between healthy human individuals (dated by TCRdb to about 2020). Regarding the complete study: The cohort included a few men and a couple of women between 18 and 49 years of age. For each donor, three plates each were used for CD4 naive and CD4 memory, two plates were used for CD8 naive, and one plate was used for CD8 memory. To increase sequencing depth and limit assay-specific biases, different laboratories used diverse techniques to prepare libraries and sequence TCR repertoires. To estimate repertoire size and how much clonotype sharing occurs between individuals, the study deeply sequenced the blood TCR repertoires of roughly 5 healthy adults. Each donor's leukapheresis produced roughly between roughly 0.9 and 8.9 billion PBMCs. The full study reports these points: Larger estimated clonotype richness was generally found for naive subsets than for memory subsets. Sampling was limited to blood, and TCR repertoires in tissue likely differ from TCR repertoires in blood. Sharing across several donors was observed for approximately 4.6% of naive CD4, over 3% of naive CD8, over 2% of memory CD4, and less than 0.45% of memory CD8 clonotypes. The small number of donors limited the genetic and exposure-history diversity represented. Based on pairwise subsampling, the degree of clonotype sharing among donors was expected to be affected by sequencing depth. Incomplete sequencing was indicated by rarefaction of sorted-subset datasets, despite the large sequencing depth. Clonotypes shared by all four sorted-subset donors showed higher generation probabilities than non-shared clonotypes.

The donors were healthy, HIV-negative adults with no recently reported acute infections or vaccinations. All donors were Caucasian adults living in Nashville, Tennessee, USA. CD4+ T cells were enriched through magnetic negative selection, after which naive cells were positively selected on CD45RA and the remaining negative fraction served as the memory subset. After blood collection by leukapheresis, PBMCs were isolated using Ficoll-Histopaque density gradient centrifugation and then cryopreserved in the vapor phase of liquid nitrogen. Analytical flow cytometry was used to check the purity and quantity of every magnetically sorted T cell population. Each sorted fraction had its genomic DNA isolated and then quantified by UV absorbance on a Nanodrop 2000c. The germline V gene encodes CDR1 WNHNN and CDR2 SYGVQD (reference sequence). Inclusive of the bounding cysteine and phenylalanine, the CDR3 is 18 residues long. The DNA shown is the 54-base CDR3, in frame from base 1. V ends up 4 bases short and J 0 bases short, with an unmatched junction base count of 8.

Using the deep immunoSEQ assay, TCR CDR3 regions were amplified from genomic DNA by multiplex PCR. Genomic DNA extracted from each cell subset was distributed evenly over all wells of several immunoSEQ 96-well plates, and each plate served as one replicate. For sorted subsets, each replicate PCR was loaded with roughly 0.2 ug genomic DNA, equivalent to about 30,000 T cell genomes. Purified libraries were quantified with a Qubit 3.0 fluorometer, sized on a Bioanalyzer 2100, and re-quantified with the KAPA Library Quantification kit. Each immunoSEQ 96-well plate was sequenced on its own single-read 150-cycle Illumina NextSeq 550 flow cell. The study's own analysis went as follows. Because the immunoSEQ output included only junctional sequences and no quality scores, the filtering could not be the same as the filtering used for full-length reads. To assign V/J genes and CDR3, sequences were annotated against IMGT germline references using PyIR, a Python wrapper for IgBLAST v1.9. Reads were filtered out if the reads had weak V/J assignments (E-value above 1e-6), no CDR3, stop codons, out-of-frame junctions, or ambiguous translated residues. V3J clonotypes were defined as sequences sharing the same inferred V gene, J gene, and CDR3 amino acid sequence. Percentage overlap between repertoires was calculated by dividing the number of shared unique clonotypes by the size of the smaller repertoire. Richness of each repertoire was evaluated using RTK rarefaction, the Chao1 estimator, and Recon v2.1 estimates of unobserved clonotypes. For all TCRbeta clonotypes obtained by the gDNA method from a few donors, generation probabilities were computed with OLGA. As stored in TCRdb, this immuneACCESS dataset retains in-frame rearrangements with V and J assigned. A fraction of the clones does not appear; measured against another copy, unresolved V genes explain less than half of the discrepancy, and the remainder lacks a known reason. V and J calls and clone size come straight from that table; D and trimming were deduced from the DNA. The sample table shows more than 400,000 clones, and 90% to 96% are seen once. The biggest ten clones account for 0.05% to 0.07% of the sample.

This receptor was obtained from a woman younger than 45 in good health. Sequencing used naive CD4+ T cells sorted from blood. This specimen's cell subset or site label, per the study, means: CD45RA+ positively selected. The chain uses TRBV10-1 and TRBJ2-1, with 11 bases aligning to TRBD2. The DNA is TGCGCCAGCAGTGGTCCGGGACTAGCGGTCAGCTCCTACAATGAGCAGTTCTTC. It specifies CASSGPGLAVSSYNEQFF.